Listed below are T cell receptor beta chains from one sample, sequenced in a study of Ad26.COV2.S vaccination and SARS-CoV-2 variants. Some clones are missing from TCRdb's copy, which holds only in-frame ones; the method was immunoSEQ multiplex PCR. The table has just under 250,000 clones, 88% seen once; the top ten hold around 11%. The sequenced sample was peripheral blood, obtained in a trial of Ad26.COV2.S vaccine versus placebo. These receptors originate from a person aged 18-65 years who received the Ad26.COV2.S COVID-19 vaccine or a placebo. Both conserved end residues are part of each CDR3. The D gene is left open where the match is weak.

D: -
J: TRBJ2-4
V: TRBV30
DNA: TGTGCCTGGGGAGGGGACAAAAACATTCAGTACTTC
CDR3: CAWGGDKNIQYF

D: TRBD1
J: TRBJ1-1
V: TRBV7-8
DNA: TGTGCCAGCAGCTTAGTTGGGACAGCAGTGAACACTGAAGCTTTCTTT
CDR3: CASSLVGTAVNTEAFF

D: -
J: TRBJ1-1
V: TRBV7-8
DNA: TGTGCCAGCAGCCCGGGGGGTTACACCTACACTGAAGCTTTCTTT
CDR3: CASSPGGYTYTEAFF

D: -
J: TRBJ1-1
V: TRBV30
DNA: TGTGCCTGGACACGAACAGTTGAAGCTTTCTTT
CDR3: CAWTRTVEAFF

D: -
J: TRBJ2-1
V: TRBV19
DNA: TGTGCCAGTACCACTGGACCGGGACTGAGATACAATGAGCAGTTCTTC
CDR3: CASTTGPGLRYNEQFF

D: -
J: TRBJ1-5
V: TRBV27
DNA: TGTGCCAGCAGTTTCAGGGAAAATCAGCCCCAGCATTTT
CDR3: CASSFRENQPQHF

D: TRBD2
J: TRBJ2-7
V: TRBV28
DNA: TGTGCCAGCAGCAACCCGGGACTAGCGGGAGTCAGCGAGCAGTACTTC
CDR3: CASSNPGLAGVSEQYF

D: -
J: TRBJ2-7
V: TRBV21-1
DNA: TGTGCCAGCAGCAAAGGGGTTCTAGCGGGGCCCTACGAGCAGTACTTC
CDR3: CASSKGVLAGPYEQYF

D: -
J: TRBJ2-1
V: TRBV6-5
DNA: TGTGCCAGCAGTTTGCGGGGCCTCTCCTACGAGCAGTTCTTC
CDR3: CASSLRGLSYEQFF

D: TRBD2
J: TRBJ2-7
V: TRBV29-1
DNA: TGCAGCGTTGAAGATTCAGCGGGAGGAACCTACGAGCAGTACTTC
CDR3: CSVEDSAGGTYEQYF